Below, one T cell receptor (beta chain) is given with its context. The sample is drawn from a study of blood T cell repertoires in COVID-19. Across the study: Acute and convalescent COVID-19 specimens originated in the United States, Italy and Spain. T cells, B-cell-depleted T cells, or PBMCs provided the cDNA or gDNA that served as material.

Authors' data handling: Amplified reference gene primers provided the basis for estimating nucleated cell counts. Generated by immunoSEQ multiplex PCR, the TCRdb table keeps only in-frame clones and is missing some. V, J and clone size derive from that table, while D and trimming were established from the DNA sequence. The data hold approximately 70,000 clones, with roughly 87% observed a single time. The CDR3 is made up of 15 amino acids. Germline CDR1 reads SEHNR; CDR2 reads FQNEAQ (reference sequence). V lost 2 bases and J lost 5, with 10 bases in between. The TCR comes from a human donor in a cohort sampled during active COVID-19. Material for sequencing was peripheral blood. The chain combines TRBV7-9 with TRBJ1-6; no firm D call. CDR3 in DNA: TGTGCCAGCAGCTTATCAGCGGTAGATAATTCACCCCTCCACTTT. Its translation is CASSLSAVDNSPLHF.